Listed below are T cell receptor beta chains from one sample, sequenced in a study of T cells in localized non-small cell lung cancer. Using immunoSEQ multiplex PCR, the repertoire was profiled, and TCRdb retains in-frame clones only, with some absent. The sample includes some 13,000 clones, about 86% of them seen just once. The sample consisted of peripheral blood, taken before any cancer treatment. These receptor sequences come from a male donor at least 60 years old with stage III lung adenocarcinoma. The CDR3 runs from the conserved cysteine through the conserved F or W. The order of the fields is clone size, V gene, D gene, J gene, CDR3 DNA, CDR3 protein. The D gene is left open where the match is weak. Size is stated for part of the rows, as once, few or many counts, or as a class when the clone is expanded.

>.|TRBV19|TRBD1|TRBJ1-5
TGTGCCAGTAACAGGGGGGAAGGCAATCAGCCCCAGCATTTT
CASNRGEGNQPQHF
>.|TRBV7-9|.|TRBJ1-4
TGTGCCAGCAGCTTAACCGGACAGCATAATGAAAAACTGTTTTTT
CASSLTGQHNEKLFF
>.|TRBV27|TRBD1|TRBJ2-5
TGTGCCAGCAGCCGACAGGGGGCTCGAGAGACCCAGTACTTC
CASSRQGARETQYF
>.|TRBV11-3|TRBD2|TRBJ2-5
TGTGCCAGCAGCTTAGGGACTAGCGGGGGCCTTAGTCCGGAGACCCAGTACTTC
CASSLGTSGGLSPETQYF
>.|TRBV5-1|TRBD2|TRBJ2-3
TGCGCCAGCAGCCCGGGACTAGCCACAGATACGCAGTATTTT
CASSPGLATDTQYF
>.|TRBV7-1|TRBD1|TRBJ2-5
TGTGCCAGCAGCTTTACAGGGGGAGAGACCCAGTACTTC
CASSFTGGETQYF
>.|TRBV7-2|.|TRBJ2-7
TGTGCCAGCAGCTTAGTAGCGGAGTCGGTATACGAGCAGTACTTC
CASSLVAESVYEQYF
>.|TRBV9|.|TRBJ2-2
TGTGCCAGCAGCGTCCTTCTAGCGTTAAACACCGGGGAGCTGTTTTTT
CASSVLLALNTGELFF
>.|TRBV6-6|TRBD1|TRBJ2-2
TGTGCCAGCAGCCCCCTAACGACAGGGTCGGTAGGGGAGCTGTTTTTT
CASSPLTTGSVGELFF
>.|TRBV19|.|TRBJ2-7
TGTGCCAGTAGCGAACAGACCCGGGGGCCCTACGAGCAGTACTTC
CASSEQTRGPYEQYF
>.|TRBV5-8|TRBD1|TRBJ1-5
TGTGCCAGCAGCTACGACAGGGGAGGGAATCAGCCCCAGCATTTT
CASSYDRGGNQPQHF
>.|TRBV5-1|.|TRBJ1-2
TGCGCCAGCAGCACCCGGGACTCCAATGGGGTTAGAGTCTATGGCTACACCTTC
CASSTRDSNGVRVYGYTF
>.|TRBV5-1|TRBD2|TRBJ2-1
TGCGCCAGCAGCTTGAGGGCGGGAGAAGGTGGTGAGCAGTTCTTC
CASSLRAGEGGEQFF
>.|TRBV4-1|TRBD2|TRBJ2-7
TGCGCCAGCAGCCCAGGACTAGCGGGAGGTCTCTTGATACGGAACGAGCAGTACTTC
CASSPGLAGGLLIRNEQYF
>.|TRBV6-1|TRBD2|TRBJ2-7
TGTGCCAGCAGGCTGGGACTAGCGAACTCCTACGAGCAGTACTTC
CASRLGLANSYEQYF
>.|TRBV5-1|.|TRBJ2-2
TGCGCCAGCAGCTTCCAGGGTGCGACGGAACACGGGGAGCTGTTTTTT
CASSFQGATEHGELFF
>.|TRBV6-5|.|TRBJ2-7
TGTGCCAGCCGTTGGGGGCCGGGCACCTACGAGCAGTACTTC
CASRWGPGTYEQYF
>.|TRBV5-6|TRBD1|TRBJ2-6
TGTGCCAGCAGGAGACCGGGACAGCTTGGATCTGGGGCCAACGTCCTGACTTTC
CASRRPGQLGSGANVLTF
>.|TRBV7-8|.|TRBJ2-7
TGTGCCAGCAGTTCACCCTACGAGCAGTACTTC
CASSSPYEQYF
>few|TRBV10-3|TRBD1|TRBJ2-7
TGTGCCATCAGTTCCGGGACAGGGTCATACGAGCAGTACTTC
CAISSGTGSYEQYF
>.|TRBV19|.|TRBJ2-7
TGTGCCAGTAGTATCGGGAGCTGGTGGGTGGAGGGCCGGAGGGTCCACGAGCAGTACTTC
CASSIGSWWVEGRRVHEQYF
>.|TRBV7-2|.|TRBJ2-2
TGTGCCAGCAGCTTAGCGGGGGGAGGCCTGGGCACCGGGGAGCTGTTTTTT
CASSLAGGGLGTGELFF
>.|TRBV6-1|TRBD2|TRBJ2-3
TGTGCCAGCAATAGGGGCGGGGGGGCTCCAGATACGCAGTATTTT
CASNRGGGAPDTQYF
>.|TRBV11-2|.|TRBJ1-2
TGTGCCAGCAGCTTAGGGACCCGGGGCTATGGCTACACCTTC
CASSLGTRGYGYTF
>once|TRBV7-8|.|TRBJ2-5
TGTGCCAGCAGCTTAGGCGGCCAAGAGACCCAGTACTTC
CASSLGGQETQYF
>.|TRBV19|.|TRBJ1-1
TGTGCCAGTAGTATATGGAGGGTGTGGTACACTGAAGCTTTCTTT
CASSIWRVWYTEAFF
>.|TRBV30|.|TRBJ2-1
TGTGCCTGGAGTGGTCACGCGGGGTACAATGAGCAGTTCTTC
CAWSGHAGYNEQFF
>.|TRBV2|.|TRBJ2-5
TGTGCCAGCAGTGGGGGTCTAGCGACCCAAGAGACCCAGTACTTC
CASSGGLATQETQYF
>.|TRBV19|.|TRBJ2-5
TGTGCCAGTAGTATAGGACAAAACTTGGAGACCCAGTACTTC
CASSIGQNLETQYF
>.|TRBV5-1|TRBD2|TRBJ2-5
TGCGCCAGCAGCACAGTAGCGGGAGGGGAGACCCAGTACTTC
CASSTVAGGETQYF
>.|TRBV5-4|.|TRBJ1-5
TGTGCCAGCAGCGGAACCGGGGCCGGCAATCAGCCCCAGCATTTT
CASSGTGAGNQPQHF
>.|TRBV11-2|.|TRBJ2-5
TGTGCCAGCAGCCCCACGTTAGGTCCCCAGTACTTC
CASSPTLGPQYF
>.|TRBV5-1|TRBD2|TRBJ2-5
TGCGCCAGCAGCTCGACTAGCGGGGAAGGAGAGACCCAGTACTTC
CASSSTSGEGETQYF
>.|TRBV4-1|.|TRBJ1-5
TGCGCCAGCAGCCAAGAAAGTAATCAGCCCCAGCATTTT
CASSQESNQPQHF
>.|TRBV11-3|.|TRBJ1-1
TGTGCCAGCAGCGCCAGACGGACGGCGCCGAACACTGAAGCTTTCTTT
CASSARRTAPNTEAFF
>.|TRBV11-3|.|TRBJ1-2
TGTGCCAGCAGCTTGGGGGGCTTGGATGGCTACACCTTC
CASSLGGLDGYTF
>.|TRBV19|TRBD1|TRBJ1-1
TGTGCCAGTAGTCCCCGACAGGGTTGGAACATGTGGAACACTGAAGCTTTCTTT
CASSPRQGWNMWNTEAFF
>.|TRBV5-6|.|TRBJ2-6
TGTGCCAGCAGCAGGGGCGACAGACTCCATCGGGCCAACGTCCTGACTTTC
CASSRGDRLHRANVLTF
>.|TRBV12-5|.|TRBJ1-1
TGTGCTAGTGGTTTGATGGGACTGAACACTGAAGCTTTCTTT
CASGLMGLNTEAFF
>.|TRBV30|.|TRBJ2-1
TGTGCCTGGAGTGTTATCGATGAGCAGTTCTTC
CAWSVIDEQFF
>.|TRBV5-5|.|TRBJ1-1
TGTGCCAGCAGCAAGGGTGACACTGAAGCTTTCTTT
CASSKGDTEAFF
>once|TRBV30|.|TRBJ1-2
TGTGCCTGGAGTGAGTGGACAGACTACTATGGCTACACCTTC
CAWSEWTDYYGYTF
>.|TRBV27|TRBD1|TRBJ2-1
TGTGCCAGCAGTTTATGGACAGGACTCCCGATTGGTGGTGAGCAGTTCTTC
CASSLWTGLPIGGEQFF
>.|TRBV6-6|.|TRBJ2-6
TGTGCCAGCGGGGGCTCTGGGGCCAACGTCCTGACTTTC
CASGGSGANVLTF
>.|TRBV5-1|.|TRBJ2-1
TGCGCCAGCAGCTTAGTACTAGCTGTGGGGGATGAGCAGTTCTTC
CASSLVLAVGDEQFF
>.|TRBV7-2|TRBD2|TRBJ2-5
TGTGCCAGCAGCGCCCGACTAGCGGGGGGACAAGAGACCCAGTACTTC
CASSARLAGGQETQYF
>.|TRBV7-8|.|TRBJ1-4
TGTGCCAGCAGTCTTAGGGGGACGGAAAAACTGTTTTTT
CASSLRGTEKLFF
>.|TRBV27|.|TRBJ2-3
TGTGCCAGCAGTACCACAGATACGCAGTATTTT
CASSTTDTQYF